The rows below give T cell receptor beta chains drawn from one sample of a study of blood T cell repertoires in COVID-19. Some clones are missing from TCRdb's copy, which holds only in-frame ones; the method was immunoSEQ multiplex PCR. This table holds about 200,000 clones, around four fifths found once. The sample consisted of peripheral blood. All receptors come from a man aged 60-69 years with COVID-19, enrolled during active disease. CDR3s include the opening cysteine and the closing phenylalanine or tryptophan.

>TRBV11-3
CASSPGGGPPYEQYF
>TRBV18
CASSQQIGQGAHLDGYTF
>TRBV5-1
CASSRGQGRDTEAFF
>TRBV12-3/TRBV12-4
CASSLTGNYGYTF
>TRBV7-9
CASSPGKTNYGYTF
>TRBV10-3
CAISKTDRGYNQPQHF
>TRBV15
CATSRVRVDTQYF
>TRBV5-1
CASSLYASGGSGDTQYF
>TRBV28
CASSFNGLSYGYTF
>TRBV9
CASSPPRTGGNTIYF
>TRBV5-4
CASRWEPNTDTQYF
>TRBV6-5
CASSLGQVYTGELFF
>TRBV7-8
CASADRQGNNSPLHF
>TRBV12-5
CASGETNQPQHF
>TRBV6-6
CAGYSTNYGYTF
>TRBV19
CASSIDHRGSGANVLTF
>TRBV11-1
CASSLYSHDRETQYF
>TRBV12-3/TRBV12-4
CASSSREWETQYF
>TRBV2
CASKRVQESTEAFF
>TRBV27
CASSFKLGNTIYF
>TRBV21-1
CASSKLGGTEAFF
>TRBV7-9
CASSSSDRGSYYGYTF
>TRBV7-3
CASSTAPGTEAFF
>TRBV27
CASSLSLGGETQYF
>TRBV7-2
CASSFGRGGSPLHF
>TRBV6-2/TRBV6-3
CASSNGASYNEQFF
>TRBV2
CASSPTGNEAFF
>TRBV30
CAWSTQGVTEAFF
>TRBV5-5
CASSHGAPNQPQHF
>TRBV18
CASSPKTENTEAFF